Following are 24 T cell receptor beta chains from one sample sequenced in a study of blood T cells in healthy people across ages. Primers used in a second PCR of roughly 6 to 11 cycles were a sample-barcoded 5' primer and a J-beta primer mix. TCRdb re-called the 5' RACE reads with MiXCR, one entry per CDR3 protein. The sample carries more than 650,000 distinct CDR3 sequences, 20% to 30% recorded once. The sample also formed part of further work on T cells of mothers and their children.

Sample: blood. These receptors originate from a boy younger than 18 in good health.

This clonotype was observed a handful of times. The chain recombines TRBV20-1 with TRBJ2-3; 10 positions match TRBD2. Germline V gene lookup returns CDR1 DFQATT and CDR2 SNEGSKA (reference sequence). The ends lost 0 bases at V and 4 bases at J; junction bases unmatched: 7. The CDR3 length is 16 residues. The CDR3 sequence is CSAREWASGGADTQYF. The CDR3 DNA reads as TGCAGTGCTAGAGAGTGGGCTAGCGGGGGTGCAGATACGCAGTATTTT.

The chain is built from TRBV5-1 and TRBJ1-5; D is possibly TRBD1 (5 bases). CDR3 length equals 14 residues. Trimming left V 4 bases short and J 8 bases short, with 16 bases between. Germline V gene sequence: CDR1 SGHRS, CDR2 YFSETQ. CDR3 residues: CASSPVGGGKPQHF. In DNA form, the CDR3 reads TGCGCCAGCAGCCCCGTGGGGGGGGGTAAGCCCCAGCATTTT.

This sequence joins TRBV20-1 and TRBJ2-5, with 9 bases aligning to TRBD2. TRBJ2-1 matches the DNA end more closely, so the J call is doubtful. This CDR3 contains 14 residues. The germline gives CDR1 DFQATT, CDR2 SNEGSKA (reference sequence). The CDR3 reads CSASLASGITEQFF. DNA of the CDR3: TGCAGTGCTAGTTTGGCTAGCGGGATTACTGAGCAGTTCTTC.

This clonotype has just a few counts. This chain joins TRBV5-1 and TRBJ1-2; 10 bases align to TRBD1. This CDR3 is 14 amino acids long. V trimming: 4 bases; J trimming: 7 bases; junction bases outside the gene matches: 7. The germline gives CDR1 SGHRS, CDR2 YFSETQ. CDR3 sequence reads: CASSPGQGDSGYTF. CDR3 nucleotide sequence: TGCGCCAGCAGCCCCGGACAGGGGGACAGTGGCTACACCTTC.

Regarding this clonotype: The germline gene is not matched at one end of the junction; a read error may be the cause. The chain's CDR3 is CASSLSSEASTDAQYF. In DNA form, the CDR3 reads TGTGCCAGCAGTTTATCTTCCGAAGCTAGCACAGATGCGCAGTATTTT. J is TRBJ2-3 and V is TRBV12-3 or TRBV12-4; D might be TRBD2 (5 bases). There are 16 residues in the CDR3.

The CDR3 sequence is CSARVSGTVNGKLFF. In DNA form, the CDR3 reads TGCAGTGCTAGAGTGTCAGGGACGGTTAATGGGAAACTGTTTTTT. This rearrangement joins TRBV20-1 to TRBJ1-4; tentatively, D is TRBD1 (5 bases). CDR3 length: 15 residues. Trimming stripped 1 base from V and 11 bases from J, with 20 bases between. CDR1 and CDR2 from the germline V gene are DFQATT and SNEGSKA (reference sequence).

In nucleotides, the CDR3 is TGCAGCGTTGAACTGAGCGGGGGGTCGACAGATACGCAGTATTTT. This gives the protein CSVELSGGSTDTQYF. J is TRBJ2-3 and V is TRBV29-1; 9 bases fit TRBD2. This CDR3 spans 15 amino acids. The trim removed 2 bases at V and 3 bases at J, leaving 6 bases unmatched. Germline assignment: CDR1 SQVTM and CDR2 ANQGSEA.

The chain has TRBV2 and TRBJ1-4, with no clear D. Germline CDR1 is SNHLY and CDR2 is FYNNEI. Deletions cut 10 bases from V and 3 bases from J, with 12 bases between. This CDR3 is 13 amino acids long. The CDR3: CATALLSNEKLFF. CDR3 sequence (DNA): TGTGCCACAGCGCTGCTTTCTAATGAAAAACTGTTTTTT.

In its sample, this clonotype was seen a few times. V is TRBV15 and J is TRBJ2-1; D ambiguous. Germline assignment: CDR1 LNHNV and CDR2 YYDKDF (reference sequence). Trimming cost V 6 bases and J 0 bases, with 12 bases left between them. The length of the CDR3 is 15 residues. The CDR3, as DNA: TGTGCCACCAGGGGTGACTCCCGCTCCTACAATGAGCAGTTCTTC. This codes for CATRGDSRSYNEQFF.

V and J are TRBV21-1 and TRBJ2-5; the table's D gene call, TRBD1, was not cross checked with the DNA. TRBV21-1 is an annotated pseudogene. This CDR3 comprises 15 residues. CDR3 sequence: CASSDQGPLQETQYF. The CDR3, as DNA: TGTGCCAGCAGCGACCAGGGGCCCCTCCAAGAGACCCAGTACTTC.

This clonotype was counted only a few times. DNA of the CDR3: TGTGCCAGCACCCTAGGGAGGAGAGGCACTGAAGCTTTCTTT. It is translated as CASTLGRRGTEAFF. V usage is TRBV12-3 or TRBV12-4 and J usage is TRBJ1-1, with D unresolved. CDR3 size: 14 residues. V dropped 7 bases and J dropped 4 bases, with 16 bases sitting between them.

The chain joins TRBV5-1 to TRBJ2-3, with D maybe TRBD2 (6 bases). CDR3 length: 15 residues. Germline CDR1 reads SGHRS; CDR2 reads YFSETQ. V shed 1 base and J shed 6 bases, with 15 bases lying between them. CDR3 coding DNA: TGCGCCAGCAGCTTGATGCAGGGAGGTTTGGATACGCAGTATTTT. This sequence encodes CASSLMQGGLDTQYF.

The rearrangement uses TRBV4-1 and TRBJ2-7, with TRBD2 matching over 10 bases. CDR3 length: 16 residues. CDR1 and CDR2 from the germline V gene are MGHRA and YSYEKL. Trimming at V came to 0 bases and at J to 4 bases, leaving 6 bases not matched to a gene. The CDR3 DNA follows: TGCGCCAGCAGCCAAGATAAAAGCGGGGGGGGATACGAGCAGTACTTC. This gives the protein CASSQDKSGGGYEQYF.

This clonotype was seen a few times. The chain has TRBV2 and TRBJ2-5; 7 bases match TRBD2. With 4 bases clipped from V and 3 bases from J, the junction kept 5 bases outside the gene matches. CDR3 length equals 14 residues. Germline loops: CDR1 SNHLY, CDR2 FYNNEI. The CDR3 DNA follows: TGTGCCAGCAGTGTTGGCGGGAGTAAAGAGACCCAGTACTTC. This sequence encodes CASSVGGSKETQYF.

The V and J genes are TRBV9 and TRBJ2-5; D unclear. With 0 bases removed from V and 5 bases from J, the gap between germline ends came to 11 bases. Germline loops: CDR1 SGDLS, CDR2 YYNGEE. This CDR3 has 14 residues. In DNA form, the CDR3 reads TGTGCCAGCAGCGTAGCACAACGCGGCGAGACCCAGTACTTC. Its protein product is CASSVAQRGETQYF.

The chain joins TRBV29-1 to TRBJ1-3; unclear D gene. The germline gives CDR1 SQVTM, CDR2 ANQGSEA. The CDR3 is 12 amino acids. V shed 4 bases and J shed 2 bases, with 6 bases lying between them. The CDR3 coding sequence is TGCAGCGTTGGGGTGGCTGGAAACACCATATATTTT. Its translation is CSVGVAGNTIYF.

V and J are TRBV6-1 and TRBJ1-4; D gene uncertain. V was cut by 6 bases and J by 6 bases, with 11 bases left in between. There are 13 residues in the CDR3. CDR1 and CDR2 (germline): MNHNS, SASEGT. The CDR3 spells CASRSTLDEKLFF. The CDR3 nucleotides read TGTGCCAGCAGATCCACCTTGGATGAAAAACTGTTTTTT.

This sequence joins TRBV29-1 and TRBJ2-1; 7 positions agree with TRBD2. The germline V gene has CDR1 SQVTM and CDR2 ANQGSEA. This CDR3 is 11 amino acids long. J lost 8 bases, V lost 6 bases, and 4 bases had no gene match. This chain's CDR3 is CSVGLGHEQFF. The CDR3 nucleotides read TGCAGCGTAGGACTAGGGCATGAGCAGTTCTTC.

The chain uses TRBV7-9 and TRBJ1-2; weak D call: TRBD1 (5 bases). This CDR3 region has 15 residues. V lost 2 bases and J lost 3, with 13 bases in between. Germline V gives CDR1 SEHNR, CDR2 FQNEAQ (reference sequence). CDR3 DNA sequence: TGTGCCAGCAGCTTATGGGGCGGGGCCCACTATGGCTACACCTTC. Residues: CASSLWGGAHYGYTF. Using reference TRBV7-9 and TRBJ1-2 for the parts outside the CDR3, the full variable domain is DTGVSQNPRHKITKRGQNVTFRCDPISEHNRLYWYRQTLGQGPEFLTYFQNEAQLEKSRLLSDRFSAERPKGSFSTLEIQRTEQGDSAMYLCASSLWGGAHYGYTFGSGTRLTVV.

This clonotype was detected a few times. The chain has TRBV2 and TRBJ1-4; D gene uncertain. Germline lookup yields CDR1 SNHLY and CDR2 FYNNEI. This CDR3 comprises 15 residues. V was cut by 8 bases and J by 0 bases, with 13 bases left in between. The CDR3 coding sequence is TGTGCCAGCCGTCACAGAGTCGCAACTAATGAAAAACTGTTTTTT. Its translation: CASRHRVATNEKLFF.

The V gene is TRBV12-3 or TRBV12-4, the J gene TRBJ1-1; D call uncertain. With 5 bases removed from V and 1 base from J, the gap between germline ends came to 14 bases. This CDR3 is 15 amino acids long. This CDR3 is CASSPLAGKNTEAFF. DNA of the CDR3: TGTGCCAGCAGTCCGCTTGCAGGCAAGAACACTGAAGCTTTCTTT.

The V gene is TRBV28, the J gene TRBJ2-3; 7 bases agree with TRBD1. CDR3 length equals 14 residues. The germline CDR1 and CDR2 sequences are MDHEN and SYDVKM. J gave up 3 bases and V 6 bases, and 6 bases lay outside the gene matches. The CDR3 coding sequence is TGTGCCAGCAGGGACAGGCAAATTACAGATACGCAGTATTTT. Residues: CASRDRQITDTQYF. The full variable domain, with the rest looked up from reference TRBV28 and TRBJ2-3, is DVKVTQSSRYLVKRTGEKVFLECVQDMDHENMFWYRQDPGLGLRLIYFSYDVKMKEKGDIPEGYSVSREKKERFSLILESASTNQTSMYLCASRDRQITDTQYFGPGTRLTVL.

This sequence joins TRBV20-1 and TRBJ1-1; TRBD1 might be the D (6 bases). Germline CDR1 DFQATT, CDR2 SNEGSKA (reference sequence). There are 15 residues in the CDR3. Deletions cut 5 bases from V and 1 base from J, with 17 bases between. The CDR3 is CSARMMGAWNTEAFF. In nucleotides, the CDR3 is TGCAGTGCTCGGATGATGGGGGCCTGGAACACTGAAGCTTTCTTT.

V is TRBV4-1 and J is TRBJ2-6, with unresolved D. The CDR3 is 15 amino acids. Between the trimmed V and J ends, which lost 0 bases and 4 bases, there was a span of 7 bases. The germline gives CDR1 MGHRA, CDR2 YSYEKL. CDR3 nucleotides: TGCGCCAGCAGCCAAGAACCTGCCGGGGCCAACGTCCTGACTTTC. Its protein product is CASSQEPAGANVLTF.